These 3 T cell receptor beta chains originate from one sample sequenced in a study of T cells in Graves' hyperthyroidism and ophthalmopathy. The source material, RNA transcripts, was used to amplify TCR beta CDR3 regions. The TCR CDR3 was amplified in a first-round RT-PCR using the HTBI primer set. Using its own MiXCR run on the multiplex PCR reads, TCRdb lists one record per CDR3 protein. The sample has some 620,000 distinct CDR3 sequences, 16% seen once; the top ten hold approximately 3.9%. Sample: blood. The receptors originated from a woman younger than 45 with Graves' hyperthyroidism.

In the case of this clonotype: This clone may be a read error of a much larger clone one base away. The chain recombines TRBV2 with TRBJ1-4, with 11 nucleotides matching TRBD1. Germline trimming cut 8 bases from V and 8 bases from J; bases unmatched to any gene: 10. The CDR3 extends over 15 amino acids. Germline CDR1 is SNHLY and CDR2 is FYNNEI. The CDR3 protein is CASDRDRGFGEKLFF. The CDR3 bases are TGTGCCAGCGACAGGGACAGGGGGTTTGGAGAAAAACTGTTTTTT.

Ten or more counts support this clonotype. V and J are TRBV2 and TRBJ2-7; 9 bases line up with TRBD1. Germline loops: CDR1 SNHLY, CDR2 FYNNEI. Trimming at V came to 5 bases and at J to 5 bases, leaving 7 bases not matched to a gene. The CDR3 loop spans 14 amino acids. The CDR3 region is CASSLGQGWNEQYF. CDR3 sequence (DNA): TGTGCCAGCAGTCTCGGACAGGGGTGGAACGAGCAGTACTTC.

This clonotype was picked up many times. The J gene is TRBJ1-2, the V gene TRBV6-1, with D perhaps TRBD1 (5 bases). The CDR3 spans 13 residues. Trimming took 6 bases from V and 5 from J, leaving 13 bases between them. Per the germline V gene, CDR1 is MNHNS and CDR2 is SASEGT. Here the CDR3 reads CASRSTGVYGYTF. The CDR3 DNA follows: TGTGCCAGCAGAAGCACAGGAGTGTATGGCTACACCTTC.